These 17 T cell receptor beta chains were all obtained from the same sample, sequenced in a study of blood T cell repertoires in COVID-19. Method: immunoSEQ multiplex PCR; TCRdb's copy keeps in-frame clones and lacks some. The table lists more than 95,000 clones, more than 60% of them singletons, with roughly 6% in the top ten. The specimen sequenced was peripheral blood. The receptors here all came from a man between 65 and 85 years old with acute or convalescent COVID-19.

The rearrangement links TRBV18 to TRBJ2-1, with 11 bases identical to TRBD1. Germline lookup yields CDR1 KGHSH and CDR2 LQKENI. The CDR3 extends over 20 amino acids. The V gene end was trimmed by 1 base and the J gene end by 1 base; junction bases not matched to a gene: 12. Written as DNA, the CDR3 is TGTGCCAGCTCACCACAACTTGGGACAGGGGGTCTTAATTCCTACAATGAGCAGTTCTTC. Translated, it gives CASSPQLGTGGLNSYNEQFF.

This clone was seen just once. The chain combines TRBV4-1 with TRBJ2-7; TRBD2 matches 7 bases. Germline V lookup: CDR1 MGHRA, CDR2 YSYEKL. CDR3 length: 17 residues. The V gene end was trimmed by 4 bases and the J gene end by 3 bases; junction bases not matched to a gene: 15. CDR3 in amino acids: CASSPPTLGRVHYEQYF. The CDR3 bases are TGCGCCAGCAGCCCCCCTACACTGGGGAGGGTTCACTACGAGCAGTACTTC.

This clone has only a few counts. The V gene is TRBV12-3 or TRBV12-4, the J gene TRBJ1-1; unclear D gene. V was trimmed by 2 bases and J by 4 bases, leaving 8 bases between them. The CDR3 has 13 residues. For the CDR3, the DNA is TGTGCCAGCAGTTTAACACGGGTCACTGAAGCTTTCTTT. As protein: CASSLTRVTEAFF.

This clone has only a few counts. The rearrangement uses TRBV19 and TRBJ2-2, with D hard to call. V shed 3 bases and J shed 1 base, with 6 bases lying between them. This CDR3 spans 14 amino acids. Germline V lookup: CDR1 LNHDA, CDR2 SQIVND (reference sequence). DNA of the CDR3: TGTGCCAGTAGTATCTACGAGAACACCGGGGAGCTGTTTTTT. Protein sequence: CASSIYENTGELFF.

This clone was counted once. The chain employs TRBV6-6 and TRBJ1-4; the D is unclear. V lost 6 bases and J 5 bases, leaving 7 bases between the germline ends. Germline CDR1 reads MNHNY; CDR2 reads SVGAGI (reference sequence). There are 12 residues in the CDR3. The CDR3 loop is CASSPGNEKLFF. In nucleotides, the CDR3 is TGTGCCAGCAGCCCGGGGAATGAAAAACTGTTTTTT.

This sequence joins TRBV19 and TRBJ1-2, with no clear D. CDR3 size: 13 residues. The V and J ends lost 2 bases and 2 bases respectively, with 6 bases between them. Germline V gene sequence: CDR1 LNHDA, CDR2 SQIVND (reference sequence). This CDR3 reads CASSIQTNYGYTF. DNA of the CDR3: TGTGCCAGTAGTATACAGACAAACTATGGCTACACCTTC.

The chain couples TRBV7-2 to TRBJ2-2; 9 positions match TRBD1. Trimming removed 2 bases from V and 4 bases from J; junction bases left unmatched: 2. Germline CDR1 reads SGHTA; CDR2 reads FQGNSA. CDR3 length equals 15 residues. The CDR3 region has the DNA TGTGCCAGCAGCTTAAGGACAGGGGTCACCGGGGAGCTGTTTTTT. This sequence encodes CASSLRTGVTGELFF.

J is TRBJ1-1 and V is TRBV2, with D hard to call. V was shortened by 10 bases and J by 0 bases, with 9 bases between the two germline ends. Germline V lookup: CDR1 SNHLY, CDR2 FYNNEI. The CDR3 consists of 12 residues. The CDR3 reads CATQQMNTEAFF. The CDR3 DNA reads TGTGCCACCCAACAAATGAACACTGAAGCTTTCTTT.

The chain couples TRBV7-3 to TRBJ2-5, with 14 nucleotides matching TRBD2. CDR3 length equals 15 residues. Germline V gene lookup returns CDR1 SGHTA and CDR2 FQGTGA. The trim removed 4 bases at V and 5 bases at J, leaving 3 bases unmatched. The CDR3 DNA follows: TGTGCCAGCAGCTCCGGACTAGCGGGGGGTGAGACCCAGTACTTC. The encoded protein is CASSSGLAGGETQYF.

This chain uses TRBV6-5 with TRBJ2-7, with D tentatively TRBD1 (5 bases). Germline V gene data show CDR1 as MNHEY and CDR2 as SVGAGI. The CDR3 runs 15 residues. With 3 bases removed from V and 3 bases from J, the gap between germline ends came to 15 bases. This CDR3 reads CASSYNSQAYYEQYF. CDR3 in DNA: TGTGCCAGCAGTTATAACTCACAGGCTTACTACGAGCAGTACTTC.

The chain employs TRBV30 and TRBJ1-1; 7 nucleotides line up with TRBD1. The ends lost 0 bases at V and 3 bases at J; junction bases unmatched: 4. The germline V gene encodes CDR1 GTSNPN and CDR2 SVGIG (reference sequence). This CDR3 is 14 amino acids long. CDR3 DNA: TGTGCCTGGAGTGTTGGGACAGCTTACACTGAAGCTTTCTTT. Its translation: CAWSVGTAYTEAFF. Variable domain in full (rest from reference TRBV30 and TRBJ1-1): SQTIHQWPATLVQPVGSPLSLECTVEGTSNPNLYWYRQAAGRGLQLLFYSVGIGQISSEVPQNLSASRPQDRQFILSSKKLLLSDSGFYLCAWSVGTAYTEAFFGQGTRLTVV.

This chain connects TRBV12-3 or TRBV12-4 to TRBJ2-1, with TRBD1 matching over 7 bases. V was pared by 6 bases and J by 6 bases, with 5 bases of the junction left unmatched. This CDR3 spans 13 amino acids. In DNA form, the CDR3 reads TGTGCCAGCAGGTCGACAGGGAGCAATGAGCAGTTCTTC. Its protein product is CASRSTGSNEQFF.

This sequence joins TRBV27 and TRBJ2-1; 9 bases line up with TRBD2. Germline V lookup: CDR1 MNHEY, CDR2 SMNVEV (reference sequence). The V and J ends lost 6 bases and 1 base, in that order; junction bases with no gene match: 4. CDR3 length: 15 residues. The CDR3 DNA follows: TGTGCCAGCAGCTCCCTAGCGGGATCCTACAATGAGCAGTTCTTC. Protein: CASSSLAGSYNEQFF.

This chain's CDR3 is CASSDRTYEQYF. CDR3 sequence (DNA): TGTGCCAGCAGTGACAGAACCTACGAGCAGTACTTC. The genes are TRBV2 and TRBJ2-7, with no clear D. The CDR3 totals 12 residues. The V gene lost 3 bases and the J gene lost 2 bases, with 5 bases spanning the gap. The germline CDR1 and CDR2 sequences are SNHLY and FYNNEI. Full variable domain (missing parts from reference TRBV2 and TRBJ2-7): EPEVTQTPSHQVTQMGQEVILRCVPISNHLYFYWYRQILGQKVEFLVSFYNNEISEKSEIFDDQFSVERPDGSNFTLKIRSTKLEDSAMYFCASSDRTYEQYFGPGTRLTVT.

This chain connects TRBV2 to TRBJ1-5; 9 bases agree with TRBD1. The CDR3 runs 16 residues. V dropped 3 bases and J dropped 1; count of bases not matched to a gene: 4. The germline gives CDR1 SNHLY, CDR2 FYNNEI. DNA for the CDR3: TGTGCCAGCAGTGATTCGACAGGGGGGAGCAATCAGCCCCAGCATTTT. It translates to CASSDSTGGSNQPQHF.

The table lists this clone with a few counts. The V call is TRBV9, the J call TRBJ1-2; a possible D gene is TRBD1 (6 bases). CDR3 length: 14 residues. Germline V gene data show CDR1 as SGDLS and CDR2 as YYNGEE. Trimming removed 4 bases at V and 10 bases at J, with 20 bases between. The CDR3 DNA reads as TGTGCCAGCAGCCCACCCCAGGGGAGACCCAACTACACCTTC. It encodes CASSPPQGRPNYTF. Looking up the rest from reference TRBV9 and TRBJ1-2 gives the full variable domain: DSGVTQTPKHLITATGQRVTLRCSPRSGDLSVYWYQQSLDQGLQFLIQYYNGEERAKGNILERFSAQQFPDLHSELNLSSLELGDSALYFCASSPPQGRPNYTFGSGTRLTVV.

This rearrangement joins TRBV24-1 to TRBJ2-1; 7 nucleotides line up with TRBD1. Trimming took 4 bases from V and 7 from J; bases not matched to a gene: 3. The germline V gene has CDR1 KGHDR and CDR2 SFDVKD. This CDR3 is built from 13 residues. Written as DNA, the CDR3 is TGTGCCACCAGTGAGGACAGGTCTAATGAGCAGTTCTTC. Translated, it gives CATSEDRSNEQFF.